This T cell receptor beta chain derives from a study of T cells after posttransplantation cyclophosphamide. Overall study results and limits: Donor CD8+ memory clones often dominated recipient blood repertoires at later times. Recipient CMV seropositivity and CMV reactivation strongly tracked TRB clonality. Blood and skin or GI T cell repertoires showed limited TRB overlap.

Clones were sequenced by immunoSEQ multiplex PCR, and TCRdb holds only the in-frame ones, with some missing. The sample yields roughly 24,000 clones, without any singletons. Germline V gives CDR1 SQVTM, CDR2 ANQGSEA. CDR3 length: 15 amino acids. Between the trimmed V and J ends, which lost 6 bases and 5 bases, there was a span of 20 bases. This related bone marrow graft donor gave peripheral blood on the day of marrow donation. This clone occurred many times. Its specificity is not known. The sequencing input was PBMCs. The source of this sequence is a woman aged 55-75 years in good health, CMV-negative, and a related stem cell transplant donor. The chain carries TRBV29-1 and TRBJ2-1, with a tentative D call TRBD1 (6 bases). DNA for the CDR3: TGCAGCGTCATTACTTTTGGGGGCACAAACAATGAGCAGTTCTTC. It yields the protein CSVITFGGTNNEQFF.